This T cell receptor (beta chain) was identified during a study of T cells in Graves' hyperthyroidism and ophthalmopathy. Amplification of TCR beta CDR3 regions was performed using RNA transcripts as template. In the first-round RT-PCR of the TCR CDR3, the HTBI primer set was used. TCRdb re-analysed the multiplex PCR reads in MiXCR, keeping a single row per CDR3 protein. The repertoire holds hundreds of thousands of distinct CDR3 sequences, with around 15% as singletons. This clonotype was seen repeatedly, ten times or more. The V gene's germline CDR1 is MNHNS and CDR2 SASEGT. The V gene lost 6 bases and the J gene lost 0 bases, with 14 bases spanning the gap. This CDR3 contains 15 residues.

This chain uses TRBV6-1 with TRBJ1-1; D uncertain. Sequencing was done on a sample of blood. The sequence was collected from a woman in her twenties or thirties with Graves' hyperthyroidism. CDR3 in amino acids: CASSPGEVVNTEAFF. CDR3 nucleotides: TGTGCCAGCAGCCCCGGTGAGGTCGTGAACACTGAAGCTTTCTTT.